This note documents a single T cell receptor (beta chain) sequence. Under the authors' procedure: Researchers report that nucleated cell counts were estimated from reference gene primer amplification. Clones were sequenced by immunoSEQ multiplex PCR, and TCRdb holds only the in-frame ones, with some missing. D and trimming come from the DNA, and the V and J calls and clone size come from that table. The sample lists about 260,000 clones; around 90% were seen once. This entry belongs to a study of blood T cell repertoires in COVID-19. Overall study: The origin of the acute and convalescent COVID-19 samples was the United States, Italy and Spain. From T cells, B-cell-depleted T cells, or PBMCs came the material, which was cDNA or gDNA.

The V end lost 0 bases, the J end lost 0 bases, and 24 bases lay between the germline ends. Germline values: CDR1 LNHNV, CDR2 YYDKDF (reference sequence). This CDR3 is 20 amino acids long. This TCR came from a human donor in a cohort sampled during active COVID-19. The sequencing sample was made of peripheral blood. The chain joins TRBV15 to TRBJ2-7, with TRBD2 as a possible D gene (5 bases). The CDR3 DNA sequence: TGTGCCACCAGCAGAGAGGATCCGGAGGAGGCACTGAGGAGCTCCTACGAGCAGTACTTC. As protein: CATSREDPEEALRSSYEQYF.